This entry lists 16 T cell receptor beta chains sequenced from one sample in a study of shared clonotypes between healthy human individuals (dated by TCRdb to about 2020). Libraries were built with the immunoSEQ multiplex PCR assay. Imported from immuneACCESS, the table was reduced by TCRdb to in-frame sequences with V and J called. These copies leave out some clones; in studies compared against another copy, an unresolved V gene accounts for under half, and the cause of the remainder is not known. The sample records fewer than 3 million clones, 85% to 95% of which are singletons. The ten largest clones take up approximately 0.4% of the sample. Sequenced material: naive CD4+ T cells from PBMCs. In light of the paper, this sample's cell subset or site label describes: CD45RA+ positively selected. The receptors were gathered from a man younger than 30 in good health. Some clones in this sample may be carry-over from other donors' samples.

This rearrangement joins TRBV6-1 to TRBJ2-7; D uncertain. CDR1 is MNHNS and CDR2 is SASEGT in the germline V gene. V lost 2 bases and J lost 4, with 6 bases in between. There are 12 residues in the CDR3. CDR3 nucleotides: TGTGCCAGCAGTGAAAGAGATTACGAGCAGTACTTC. Translation: CASSERDYEQYF.

The chain uses TRBV18 and TRBJ1-2; D remains ambiguous. Trimming left V 3 bases short and J 8 bases short, with 13 bases between. This CDR3 is 13 amino acids long. Germline lookup yields CDR1 KGHSH and CDR2 LQKENI. The CDR3 DNA is TGTGCCAGCTCACCGATACCGAACACGGGCTACACCTTC. This sequence encodes CASSPIPNTGYTF.

V is TRBV7-9 and J is TRBJ2-3; unclear D gene. Germline lookup yields CDR1 SEHNR and CDR2 FQNEAQ (reference sequence). V was cut by 5 bases and J by 1 base, with 10 bases left in between. This CDR3 has 14 amino acids. The CDR3 DNA follows: TGTGCCAGCAGCCCAGATGGAGGCACAGATACGCAGTATTTT. It encodes CASSPDGGTDTQYF.

The chain employs TRBV9 and TRBJ2-3; D remains ambiguous. V was shortened by 2 bases and J by 6 bases, with 13 bases between the two germline ends. The germline V gene has CDR1 SGDLS and CDR2 YYNGEE. CDR3 size: 14 residues. Here the CDR3 DNA reads TGTGCCAGCAGCGTCAACCCAGCCGGTGATACGCAGTATTTT. It codes for CASSVNPAGDTQYF.

This rearrangement joins TRBV6-5 to TRBJ1-2; 7 bases are a match to TRBD1. The germline V gene has CDR1 MNHEY and CDR2 SVGAGI. The CDR3 totals 16 residues. Losses at the gene ends were 4 bases for V and 1 base for J; bases not matched to a gene: 9. CDR3 nucleotide sequence: TGTGCCAGCAGTTTTTCCGGGACAGTTAATAACTATGGCTACACCTTC. This translates into CASSFSGTVNNYGYTF.

The chain combines TRBV20-1 with TRBJ1-2, with D perhaps matching TRBD1 (6 bases). The V and J ends lost 4 bases and 5 bases respectively, with 8 bases between them. The CDR3 has 11 amino acids. Germline V gene data show CDR1 as DFQATT and CDR2 as SNEGSKA (reference sequence). CDR3 nucleotide sequence: TGCAGTGCTAACAGGGAGTATGGCTACACCTTC. Its protein is CSANREYGYTF.

The chain links TRBV18 to TRBJ1-5; no firm D call. This CDR3 has 14 residues. Germline-derived CDR1 and CDR2 are KGHSH and LQKENI. Trimming stripped 5 bases from V and 0 bases from J, with 8 bases between. In nucleotides, the CDR3 is TGTGCCAGCTCAGGCCAGGATAGCAATCAGCCCCAGCATTTT. This sequence encodes CASSGQDSNQPQHF.

The CDR3 sequence is CASSPLGRGSYGYTF. Here the CDR3 DNA reads TGCGCCAGCAGCCCCCTGGGTCGAGGGAGCTATGGCTACACCTTC. The chain uses TRBV4-3 and TRBJ1-2; D unresolved. This CDR3 contains 15 residues. Germline V gene sequence: CDR1 LGHNA, CDR2 YSLEER. V was cut by 4 bases and J by 4 bases, with 16 bases left in between.

This clone was detected once. The rearrangement joins TRBV4-1 to TRBJ1-2; 7 bases are a match to TRBD1. Germline V gene sequence: CDR1 MGHRA, CDR2 YSYEKL. The CDR3 consists of 14 residues. Trimming took 3 bases from V and 2 from J; bases not matched to a gene: 3. The CDR3 bases are TGCGCCAGCAGCCATTTGACAGGGAACTATGGCTACACCTTC. Amino acid sequence: CASSHLTGNYGYTF.

The chain recombines TRBV18 with TRBJ1-5, with 11 bases lining up with TRBD1. Germline assignment: CDR1 KGHSH and CDR2 LQKENI. There are 15 residues in the CDR3. The trim removed 3 bases at V and 7 bases at J, leaving 5 bases unmatched. This CDR3 reads CASSPGQGARQPQHF. The CDR3 DNA follows: TGTGCCAGCTCACCTGGACAGGGGGCGAGGCAGCCCCAGCATTTT.

The J gene is TRBJ2-1, the V gene TRBV16; 8 bases align to TRBD2. CDR1 is KGHSY, CDR2 FQNENV, per germline. With 0 bases clipped from V and 6 bases from J, the junction kept 16 bases outside the gene matches. The CDR3 has 19 amino acids. Written as DNA, the CDR3 is TGTGCCAGCAGCCAATCCCCCGGGGCTAGCGGGTCAACACTCAATGAGCAGTTCTTC. It yields the protein CASSQSPGASGSTLNEQFF.

This rearrangement joins TRBV18 to TRBJ2-7; 10 bases are a match to TRBD1. Per germline, CDR1 KGHSH and CDR2 LQKENI. The V segment lost 2 bases and the J segment 3 bases; nucleotides outside the gene matches: 4. The CDR3 length is 15 residues. The CDR3 spells CASSPTRDRGYEQYF. Here the CDR3 DNA reads TGTGCCAGCTCACCAACCCGGGACAGGGGCTACGAGCAGTACTTC.

This sequence joins TRBV7-2 and TRBJ2-7; 7 positions agree with TRBD2. Germline lookup yields CDR1 SGHTA and CDR2 FQGNSA. The J segment lost 1 base and the V segment lost 5 bases, leaving 8 bases of the junction unmatched. CDR3 size: 15 residues. The CDR3 region is CASSLVGGKSYEQYF. The CDR3 DNA is TGTGCCAGCAGCCTGGTGGGGGGGAAGTCCTACGAGCAGTACTTC. Full variable domain (remainder filled in from reference TRBV7-2 and TRBJ2-7): GAGVSQSPSNKVTEKGKDVELRCDPISGHTALYWYRQSLGQGLEFLIYFQGNSAPDKSGLPSDRFSAERTGGSVSTLTIQRTQQEDSAVYLCASSLVGGKSYEQYFGPGTRLTVT.

The CDR3 DNA sequence: TGCGCCAGCAGCTTGGAATACGAGGGGGGAACGGCTTTCTTT. This sequence encodes CASSLEYEGGTAFF. The V call is TRBV5-1, the J call TRBJ1-1, with a tentative D call TRBD1 (6 bases). Germline CDR1 reads SGHRS; CDR2 reads YFSETQ. V was cut by 0 bases and J by 11 bases, with 17 bases left in between. CDR3 length: 14 residues. Supplemented by reference TRBV5-1 and TRBJ1-1, the full variable domain reads KAGVTQTPRYLIKTRGQQVTLSCSPISGHRSVSWYQQTPGQGLQFLFEYFSETQRNKGNFPGRFSGRQFSNSRSEMNVSTLELGDSALYLCASSLEYEGGTAFFGQGTRLTVV.

In this sample, this clone turned up once. V is TRBV29-1 and J is TRBJ2-5; no clear D. The J call may be mistaken, given a closer DNA end match to TRBJ2-7. Per germline, CDR1 SQVTM and CDR2 ANQGSEA. The CDR3 is 12 amino acids. This CDR3 is CSVGQTSYEQYF. CDR3 in DNA: TGCAGCGTTGGACAAACCTCCTACGAGCAGTACTTC.

The chain is built from TRBV18 and TRBJ2-1; 8 nucleotides agree with TRBD1. The CDR3 extends over 16 amino acids. Germline assignment: CDR1 KGHSH and CDR2 LQKENI. With 5 bases clipped from V and 7 bases from J, the junction kept 13 bases outside the gene matches. CDR3 bases: TGTGCCAGCTCATCGCAGGGGGCACGGCAGAGAAATGAGCAGTTCTTC. Its translation is CASSSQGARQRNEQFF.